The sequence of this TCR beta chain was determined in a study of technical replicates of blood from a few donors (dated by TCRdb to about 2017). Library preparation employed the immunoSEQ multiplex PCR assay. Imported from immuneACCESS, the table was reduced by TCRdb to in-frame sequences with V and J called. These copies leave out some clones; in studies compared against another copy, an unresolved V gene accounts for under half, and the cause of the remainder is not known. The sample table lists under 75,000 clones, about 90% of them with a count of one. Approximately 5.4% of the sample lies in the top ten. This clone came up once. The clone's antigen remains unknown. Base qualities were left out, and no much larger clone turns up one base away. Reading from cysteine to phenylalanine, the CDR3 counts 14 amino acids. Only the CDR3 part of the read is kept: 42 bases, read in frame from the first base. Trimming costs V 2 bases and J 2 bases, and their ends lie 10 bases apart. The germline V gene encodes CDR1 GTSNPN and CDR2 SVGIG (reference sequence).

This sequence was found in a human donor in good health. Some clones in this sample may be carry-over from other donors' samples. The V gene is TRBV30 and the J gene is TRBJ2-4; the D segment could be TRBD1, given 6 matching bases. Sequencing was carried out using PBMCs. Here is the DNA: TGTGCCTGGAGTTCCAGGGGTACCAAAAACATTCAGTACTTC. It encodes CAWSSRGTKNIQYF. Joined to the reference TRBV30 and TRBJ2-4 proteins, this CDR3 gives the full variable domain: SQTIHQWPATLVQPVGSPLSLECTVEGTSNPNLYWYRQAAGRGLQLLFYSVGIGQISSEVPQNLSASRPQDRQFILSSKKLLLSDSGFYLCAWSSRGTKNIQYFGAGTRLSVL.